This T cell receptor beta chain was identified during a study of T cell responses to AZD1222 COVID-19 vaccine. Points from the study as a whole: Nearly half of unique spike-specific TCRs reportedly avoided B.1.351 and B.1.1.7 mutated regions. Donor demographics were predominantly white British with a female majority; clonal diversity may be underestimated. Dominant CD4 TCR responses targeted spike regions 160-218 and 743-854.

As for this clone: Antigen specificity is unknown.

Second-dose recipients at about 4 or about 12 weeks were treated as one pooled group. Using immunoSEQ multiplex PCR, the repertoire was profiled, and TCRdb retains in-frame clones only, with some absent. Of over 95,000 clones in the sample, approximately 90% were seen once. This CDR3 comprises 12 residues. Germline assignment: CDR1 LGHDT and CDR2 YNNKEL (reference sequence). V was shortened by 1 base and J by 12 bases, with 10 bases between the two germline ends. The sequencing used peripheral blood, collected 28 days after the second AZD1222 dose. The source of this sequence is an adult who received the AZD1222 COVID-19 vaccine. This chain uses TRBV3-1 (or the pseudogene TRBV3-2) with TRBJ2-1; D unresolved. The CDR3, as DNA: TGTGCCAGCAGCCAAGGTAGGGCTATGCAGTTCTTC. This translates into CASSQGRAMQFF.